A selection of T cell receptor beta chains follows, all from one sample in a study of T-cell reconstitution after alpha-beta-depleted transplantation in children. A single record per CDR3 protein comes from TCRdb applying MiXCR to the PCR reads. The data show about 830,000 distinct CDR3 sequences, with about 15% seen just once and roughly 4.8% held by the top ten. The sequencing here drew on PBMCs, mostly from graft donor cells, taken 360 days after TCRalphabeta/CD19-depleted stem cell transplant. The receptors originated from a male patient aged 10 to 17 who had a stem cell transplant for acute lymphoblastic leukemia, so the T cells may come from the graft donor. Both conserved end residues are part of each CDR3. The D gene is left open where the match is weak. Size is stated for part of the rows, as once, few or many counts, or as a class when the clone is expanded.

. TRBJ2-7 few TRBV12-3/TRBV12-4 TGTGCCAGCCGTACCATGAGCTCCTACGAGCAGTACTTC CASRTMSSYEQYF
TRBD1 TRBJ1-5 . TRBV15 TGTGCCACCAGCAGAAACCGACAGGGCGGCAATCAGCCCCAGCATTTT CATSRNRQGGNQPQHF
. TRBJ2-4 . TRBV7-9 TGTGCCACCAAGACAGGCAAAAACATTCAGTACTTC CATKTGKNIQYF
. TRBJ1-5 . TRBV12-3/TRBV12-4 TGTGCCAGCAGTTCGGTACGCCCCGATCAGCCCCAGCATTTT CASSSVRPDQPQHF
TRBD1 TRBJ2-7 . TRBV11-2 TGTGCCAGCAGCTTAAAAAGTATTGGGGACAGGGGGACCTACGAGCAGTACTTC CASSLKSIGDRGTYEQYF
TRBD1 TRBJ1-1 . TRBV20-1 TGCAGTGCCAGACAGGGTCTGGGGAACACTGAAGCTTTCTTT CSARQGLGNTEAFF
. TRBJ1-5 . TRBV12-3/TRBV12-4 TGTGCCAGCAGTTTCGGCAGGTGGAATCAGCCCCAGCATTTT CASSFGRWNQPQHF
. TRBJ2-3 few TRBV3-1 TGTGCCAGCAGCCAGGGACTTAATACAGATACGCAGTATTTT CASSQGLNTDTQYF
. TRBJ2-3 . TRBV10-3 TGTGCCATCAGTGAGGGGCGGGACACAGATACGCAGTATTTT CAISEGRDTDTQYF
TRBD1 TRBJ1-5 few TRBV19 TGTGCCAGTAGTAGCGACAGGGGGCATTTT CASSSDRGHF
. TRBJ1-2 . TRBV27 TGTGCCAGCAGTCACAACCCCCCATCAGGGAACTATGGCTACACCTTC CASSHNPPSGNYGYTF
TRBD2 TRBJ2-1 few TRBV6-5 TGTGCCAGCAGTTACGGAGCGGGAGTTAGAGATGAGCAGTTCTTC CASSYGAGVRDEQFF
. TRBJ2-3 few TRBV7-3 TGTGCCAGCAGCTTAACAGGTCTAGTCAAGGATACGCAGTATTTT CASSLTGLVKDTQYF
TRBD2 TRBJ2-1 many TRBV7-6 TGTGCCAGCAGCTTAGTAGGACTAGCGGGATACGTAGGGGCCTACAATGAGCAGTTCTTC CASSLVGLAGYVGAYNEQFF
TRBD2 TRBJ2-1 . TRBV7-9 TGTGCCAGCAGGGCCGGACTAGCGGGCCTCAATGAGCAGTTCTTC CASRAGLAGLNEQFF
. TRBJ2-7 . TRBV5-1 TGCGCCAGCAGCTTGGATAGCGACATCCCCTACGAGCAGTACTTC CASSLDSDIPYEQYF
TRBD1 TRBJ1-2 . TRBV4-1 TGCGCCAGCAGCCAAGAGGGGGGGACAGGGAAGGCTAACTATGGCTACACCTTC CASSQEGGTGKANYGYTF
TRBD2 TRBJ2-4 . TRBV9 TGTGCCAGCAGCGCTAAAGGGCTAGCGGTACGCGGGGACATTCAGTACTTC CASSAKGLAVRGDIQYF